These 14 T cell receptor beta chains came from one sample sequenced in a study of CD8+ T cells in alopecia areata (dated by TCRdb to 2017 to 2018). The intended sense of this specimen's time point label: around 24 weeks on oral tofacitinib. The treatment or condition label on this specimen signifies: oral pan-JAK inhibitor, 5-10 mg twice daily. Libraries were built with the immunoSEQ multiplex PCR assay. RNA was extracted from all samples and reverse transcribed into cDNA as template for TCR sequencing. The table was pulled from immuneACCESS by TCRdb, which kept in-frame rearrangements only. Such tables lose some clones; where checked, under half of the loss comes from unresolved V genes, and the rest has no known cause. The sample table contains under 350,000 clones; only one count was recorded for about three fifths of them. More than 1.5% of the sample rests with the top ten. The sample consisted of CD4+ T cells sorted from blood, taken at week 24, from a patient treated with tofacitinib. Every receptor here comes from a human donor with alopecia areata.

The V gene is TRBV30, the J gene TRBJ1-4; TRBD1 is a possible D gene (5 bases). The V end was cut by 8 bases, the J end by 7 bases, with 17 bases between. This CDR3 region has 13 residues. CDR1 and CDR2 (germline): GTSNPN, SVGIG (reference sequence). The CDR3 DNA reads TGTGCCCAAAACCAGGGACCTGGTGAAAAACTGTTTTTT. It codes for CAQNQGPGEKLFF.

In DNA, the CDR3 is TGTGCCAGCAGCGCAGGGGTTCGGGAGACCCAGTACTTC. This codes for CASSAGVRETQYF. The rearrangement uses TRBV11-1 and TRBJ2-5; D may be TRBD1 (6 bases). V was pared by 5 bases and J by 5 bases, with 12 bases between. The CDR3 consists of 13 residues. In germline, CDR1 is SGHAT, CDR2 FQDESV (reference sequence).

As concerns this clone: This same CDR3 is encoded by further DNA sequences in the sample. Here the CDR3 DNA reads TGTGCCAGCAGCAGCACCTACGAGCAGTACTTC. Amino acids: CASSSTYEQYF. This sequence joins TRBV7-9 and TRBJ2-7, with D unclear. Germline V lookup: CDR1 SEHNR, CDR2 FQNEAQ (reference sequence). V was cut by 5 bases and J by 2 bases, with 4 bases left in between. The CDR3 contains 11 residues. The full variable domain, its missing parts supplied by reference TRBV7-9 and TRBJ2-7, is DTGVSQNPRHKITKRGQNVTFRCDPISEHNRLYWYRQTLGQGPEFLTYFQNEAQLEKSRLLSDRFSAERPKGSFSTLEIQRTEQGDSAMYLCASSSTYEQYFGPGTRLTVT.

This clone was detected a few times. The genes are TRBV6-5 and TRBJ1-2; D not certain. There are 13 residues in the CDR3. Deletions cut 2 bases from V and 3 bases from J, with 7 bases between. Germline-derived CDR1 and CDR2 are MNHEY and SVGAGI. The CDR3, as DNA: TGTGCCAGCAGTTACGGGCGAGACTATGGCTACACCTTC. Its protein product is CASSYGRDYGYTF.

This chain uses TRBV4-1 with TRBJ2-1, with D possibly matching TRBD1 (6 bases). Trimming removed 0 bases from V and 10 bases from J, with 13 bases in between. The CDR3 contains 14 residues. Looked up from germline, CDR1 is MGHRA and CDR2 is YSYEKL. CDR3: CASSQEGRQAEQFF. In DNA, the CDR3 is TGCGCCAGCAGCCAAGAGGGGAGACAGGCCGAGCAGTTCTTC.

The chain links TRBV15 to TRBJ2-3, with a possible D match to TRBD2 (6 bases). The length of the CDR3 is 16 residues. Deletions cut 0 bases from V and 1 base from J, with 11 bases between. Germline loops: CDR1 LNHNV, CDR2 YYDKDF (reference sequence). Here the CDR3 DNA reads TGTGCCACCAGCAGAGATCAGGGACTTGGCACAGATACGCAGTATTTT. Amino acids: CATSRDQGLGTDTQYF.

This clone was detected a few times. The rearrangement joins TRBV9 to TRBJ1-2; no clear D. CDR1 is SGDLS and CDR2 is YYNGEE in the germline V gene. CDR3 length: 17 amino acids. With 0 bases removed from V and 4 bases from J, the gap between germline ends came to 19 bases. CDR3: CASSVAPAPGPLYGYTF. The CDR3 DNA follows: TGTGCCAGCAGCGTAGCACCGGCACCGGGTCCCCTCTATGGCTACACCTTC.

With respect to this clone: This sample also contains other DNA sequences that code for the same CDR3. This chain links TRBV4-3 with TRBJ2-3; 7 nucleotides agree with TRBD2. The J segment lost 0 bases and the V segment lost 0 bases, leaving 3 bases of the junction unmatched. Germline loops: CDR1 LGHNA, CDR2 YSLEER. The CDR3 runs 16 residues. The CDR3 region is CASSQESGASTDTQYF. CDR3 bases: TGCGCCAGCAGCCAAGAGAGCGGGGCGAGCACAGATACGCAGTATTTT.

The CDR3 is CAWSARRVTGELFF. The DNA for the CDR3 is TGTGCCTGGAGTGCCCGGAGGGTCACCGGGGAGCTGTTTTTT. The chain couples TRBV30 to TRBJ2-2; a possible D gene is TRBD2 (6 bases). The germline V gene encodes CDR1 GTSNPN and CDR2 SVGIG (reference sequence). V was shortened by 1 base and J by 4 bases, with 10 bases between the two germline ends. This CDR3 comprises 14 residues. Full variable domain (missing parts from reference TRBV30 and TRBJ2-2): SQTIHQWPATLVQPVGSPLSLECTVEGTSNPNLYWYRQAAGRGLQLLFYSVGIGQISSEVPQNLSASRPQDRQFILSSKKLLLSDSGFYLCAWSARRVTGELFFGEGSRLTVL.

The chain employs TRBV6-5 and TRBJ2-7, with TRBD2 identical over 10 bases. This CDR3 region has 16 residues. Per the germline V gene, CDR1 is MNHEY and CDR2 is SVGAGI. V lost 2 bases to trimming and J lost 7 bases; unmatched junction nucleotides: 11. This chain's CDR3 is CASSYTRSGGSKEQYF. The CDR3 DNA reads as TGTGCCAGCAGTTACACACGTAGCGGGGGGTCTAAAGAGCAGTACTTC.

The chain carries TRBV7-9 and TRBJ1-1; unclear D gene. The germline V and J ends were trimmed by 7 bases and 0 bases, with 9 bases remaining between them. CDR1 and CDR2 from the germline V gene are SEHNR and FQNEAQ (reference sequence). This CDR3 has 13 residues. CDR3: CASTPSLNTEAFF. The CDR3 nucleotides read TGTGCCAGCACCCCGTCTCTGAACACTGAAGCTTTCTTT.

In this sample, this clone turned up once. The V gene is TRBV5-4, the J gene TRBJ2-5; D gene uncertain. Germline V gene sequence: CDR1 SGHNT, CDR2 YYREEE (reference sequence). The CDR3 has 14 residues. Trimming shortened V by 2 bases and J by 5 bases, and 13 bases separated the two germline ends. CDR3 protein: CASSFSQVPETQYF. The CDR3 nucleotides read TGTGCCAGCAGCTTCTCTCAAGTCCCGGAGACCCAGTACTTC.

This clone was observed a handful of times. V gene TRBV6-5 combines with J gene TRBJ2-3; D possibly corresponds to TRBD1 (6 bases). CDR3 size: 12 residues. Trimming took 5 bases from V and 8 from J, leaving 11 bases between them. The germline CDR1 and CDR2 sequences are MNHEY and SVGAGI. DNA of the CDR3: TGTGCCAGCAGTAGGGGGAAGGGTACGCAGTATTTT. Translation: CASSRGKGTQYF.

This clone came up once. The genes are TRBV30 and TRBJ2-5; the D is unclear. Germline V CDR1 and CDR2: GTSNPN, SVGIG (reference sequence). This CDR3 region has 12 residues. Trimming pared 5 bases from V and 5 bases from J, leaving 12 bases between. The CDR3 bases are TGTGCCTGGGCTGTCAGTAGGGAGACCCAGTACTTC. Translating it yields CAWAVSRETQYF.